The next 30 T cell receptor beta chains were all read from a single sample in a study of blood T cells in healthy people across ages. Using a J-beta primer mix together with a sample-barcoded 5' primer, a second PCR was run for about 7 to 12 cycles. TCRdb re-derived calls from the 5' RACE reads in MiXCR, one entry per CDR3 protein. The sample has roughly 800,000 distinct CDR3 sequences, about 34% seen once. The sequencing input was blood. These receptors came from a man between 18 and 35 years old in good health.

In its sample, this clonotype was seen many times. The chain recombines TRBV10-3 with TRBJ2-7; D may be TRBD2 (5 bases). The V end was cut by 4 bases, the J end by 3 bases, with 13 bases between. This CDR3 comprises 14 residues. Germline CDR1 ENHRY, CDR2 SYGVKD. CDR3 DNA sequence: TGTGCCATCAGTGTAGCGTCGGAGATCTACGAGCAGTACTTC. As protein: CAISVASEIYEQYF.

The chain couples TRBV9 to TRBJ2-5; the D is unclear. CDR3 length equals 13 residues. The germline CDR1 and CDR2 sequences are SGDLS and YYNGEE. Trimming shortened V by 3 bases and J by 2 bases, and 8 bases separated the two germline ends. The CDR3 reads CASSATQQETQYF. In DNA form, the CDR3 reads TGTGCCAGCAGCGCCACCCAACAAGAGACCCAGTACTTC.

This clonotype was found a few times. V gene TRBV12-3 or TRBV12-4 combines with J gene TRBJ2-7; the D gene is possibly TRBD2 (6 bases). CDR3 size: 15 residues. The ends were cut back, 4 bases at V and 1 base at J, with 14 bases in the middle. CDR3 loop: CASSSTRSDSYEQYF. The CDR3 DNA is TGTGCCAGCAGTTCGACTAGGTCCGATTCCTACGAGCAGTACTTC.

J is TRBJ1-1 and V is TRBV14, with D hard to call. The length of the CDR3 is 12 residues. The germline V gene encodes CDR1 SGHDN and CDR2 FVKESK. Deletions cut 0 bases from V and 7 bases from J, with 6 bases between. The CDR3, as DNA: TGTGCCAGCAGCCAAGAGGGCCGTGAAGCTTTCTTT. Residues: CASSQEGREAFF.

This clonotype has only a few counts. V gene TRBV9 combines with J gene TRBJ2-3, with TRBD2 matching over 7 bases. The V and J ends lost 4 bases and 5 bases, in that order; junction bases with no gene match: 10. The length of the CDR3 is 15 residues. From germline, CDR1 is SGDLS and CDR2 YYNGEE. DNA of the CDR3: TGTGCCAGCAGCTCCCACGCGGGGGAGGTAGATACGCAGTATTTT. Protein product: CASSSHAGEVDTQYF.

The rearrangement links TRBV16 to TRBJ1-6; D gene unclear. Germline CDR1 is KGHSY and CDR2 is FQNENV. With 2 bases removed from V and 4 bases from J, the gap between germline ends came to 9 bases. This CDR3 has 15 amino acids. CDR3 in amino acids: CASSQERDYNSPLHF. DNA of the CDR3: TGTGCCAGCAGCCAAGAAAGGGATTATAATTCACCCCTCCACTTT. Supplemented by reference TRBV16 and TRBJ1-6, the full variable domain reads GEEVAQTPKHLVRGEGQKAKLYCAPIKGHSYVFWYQQVLKNEFKFLISFQNENVFDETGMPKERFSAKCLPNSPCSLEIQATKLEDSAVYFCASSQERDYNSPLHFGNGTRLTVT.

The chain joins TRBV7-2 to TRBJ2-2; D may be TRBD1 or TRBD2 (5 bases each). V was cut by 5 bases and J by 0 bases, with 16 bases left in between. The CDR3 length is 17 residues. Germline values: CDR1 SGHTA, CDR2 FQGNSA. The CDR3 coding sequence is TGTGCCAGCAGCCCTGTCCCGTTGGGGGCGAACACCGGGGAGCTGTTTTTT. As protein: CASSPVPLGANTGELFF.

The CDR3 nucleotides are TGTGCCAGCAGCTTAGGTGGGAATCAAGCTTTCTTT. It encodes CASSLGGNQAFF. The chain joins TRBV7-9 to TRBJ1-1; D gene ambiguous. The CDR3 totals 12 residues. V dropped 1 base and J dropped 9 bases, with 9 bases sitting between them. CDR1 is SEHNR and CDR2 is FQNEAQ in the germline V gene (reference sequence).

Points on this clonotype: This may come from a read error, since a much larger clone is one base off. The chain carries TRBV12-3 or TRBV12-4 and TRBJ2-1; tentatively, D is TRBD2 (6 bases). Trimming cost V 5 bases and J 4 bases, with 15 bases left between them. This CDR3 is built from 15 residues. CDR3 protein: CASSLTPGVYNEQFF. CDR3 in DNA: TGTGCCAGCAGTCTCACTCCGGGAGTTTACAATGAGCAGTTCTTC.

Of note for this clonotype: A much more abundant neighbour one base away suggests this may be a read error. V and J are TRBV4-3 and TRBJ2-3; D may be TRBD1 or TRBD2 (6 bases each). This CDR3 contains 16 residues. V dropped 0 bases and J dropped 0 bases, with 10 bases sitting between them. Germline values: CDR1 LGHNA, CDR2 YSLEER. The CDR3: CASSQDTGGSTDTQYF. Written as DNA, the CDR3 is TGCGCCAGCAGCCAAGATACCGGGGGCAGCACAGATACGCAGTATTTT.

This chain uses TRBV7-2 with TRBJ1-1; D ambiguous. Germline CDR1 SGHTA, CDR2 FQGNSA. V lost 0 bases and J lost 7, with 18 bases in between. CDR3 length: 16 amino acids. CDR3 bases: TGTGCCAGCAGCTTAGCGGCGGCGGATGCGGGCATTGAAGCTTTCTTT. It is translated as CASSLAAADAGIEAFF.

This sequence joins TRBV21-1 and TRBJ1-1. TRBV21-1 is a recognized pseudogene. The CDR3 has 15 residues. CDR3 sequence: CASSIKRELNTEAFF. In nucleotides, the CDR3 is TGTGCCAGCAGCATCAAAAGGGAATTGAACACTGAAGCTTTCTTT.

This chain links TRBV10-3 with TRBJ1-3; D unclear. Germline CDR1 ENHRY, CDR2 SYGVKD. CDR3 length: 12 residues. Trimming pared 6 bases from V and 2 bases from J, leaving 5 bases between. The CDR3 bases are TGTGCCATCAGCGTTACTGGAAACACCATATATTTT. Translating it yields CAISVTGNTIYF.

This clonotype was seen a few times. The rearrangement uses TRBV12-3 or TRBV12-4 and TRBJ2-5; D possibly corresponds to TRBD1 (5 bases). Between the trimmed V and J ends, which lost 5 bases and 4 bases, there was a span of 14 bases. This CDR3 region has 14 residues. The CDR3 protein is CASSVVTERETQYF. CDR3 DNA sequence: TGTGCCAGCAGTGTAGTGACAGAAAGAGAGACCCAGTACTTC.

The chain joins TRBV30 to TRBJ2-3; D call uncertain. Germline CDR1 GTSNPN, CDR2 SVGIG (reference sequence). CDR3 size: 15 residues. V was shortened by 3 bases and J by 4 bases, with 17 bases between the two germline ends. For the CDR3, the DNA is TGTGCCTGGAGCGCCATTCGGCAGGTCCCAGATACGCAGTATTTT. It specifies CAWSAIRQVPDTQYF.

The sample holds many counts of this clonotype. The rearrangement uses TRBV20-1 and TRBJ2-1; 8 bases map to TRBD1. The CDR3 is 13 amino acids. Per germline, CDR1 DFQATT and CDR2 SNEGSKA (reference sequence). V trimming: 4 bases; J trimming: 5 bases; junction bases outside the gene matches: 4. CDR3 sequence: CSATGQEHNEQFF. CDR3 bases: TGCAGTGCTACGGGACAGGAGCACAATGAGCAGTTCTTC.

J is TRBJ2-7 and V is TRBV6-2 or TRBV6-3; 8 bases line up with TRBD1. The junction had 7 bases not matched to a gene; V was cut back by 2 bases and J by 4 bases. The CDR3 contains 15 residues. The germline V gene has CDR1 MNHEY and CDR2 SVGEGT. CDR3 in amino acids: CASSYPGTGYYEQYF. The DNA for the CDR3 is TGTGCCAGCAGTTACCCCGGGACAGGATATTACGAGCAGTACTTC.

This clonotype showed up just a few times. V usage is TRBV7-2 and J usage is TRBJ1-1, with D unclear. The CDR3 has 14 residues. Germline CDR1 reads SGHTA; CDR2 reads FQGNSA. V lost 1 base, J lost 3 bases, and 9 bases lay in between. In nucleotides, the CDR3 is TGTGCCAGCAGCTTAGTGAGTAAGGACACTGAAGCTTTCTTT. It encodes CASSLVSKDTEAFF.

The J gene is TRBJ1-1, the V gene TRBV19; the D is unclear. Trimming shortened V by 9 bases and J by 0 bases, and 11 bases separated the two germline ends. The CDR3 loop spans 13 amino acids. CDR1 and CDR2 from the germline V gene are LNHDA and SQIVND (reference sequence). The CDR3 nucleotides read TGTGCCAGCCAACCGGGGTTGAACACTGAAGCTTTCTTT. Amino acid sequence: CASQPGLNTEAFF.

V and J are TRBV27 and TRBJ2-1; the match to TRBD1 covers 8 bases. In germline, CDR1 is MNHEY, CDR2 SMNVEV (reference sequence). With 2 bases clipped from V and 7 bases from J, the junction kept 16 bases outside the gene matches. The CDR3 spans 18 residues. CDR3 in DNA: TGTGCCAGCAGTTTAACCCCCCTCCGGGACAGGCCCAATAATGAGCAGTTCTTC. Translation: CASSLTPLRDRPNNEQFF.

The chain combines TRBV10-2 with TRBJ2-1; TRBD2 matches 9 bases. Germline V gives CDR1 WSHSY, CDR2 SAAADI. The CDR3 has 14 amino acids. V dropped 8 bases and J dropped 7; count of bases not matched to a gene: 9. CDR3 sequence reads: CASGGEREENEQFF. The CDR3 region has the DNA TGCGCCAGCGGGGGGGAGCGGGAGGAGAATGAGCAGTTCTTC.

The rearrangement joins TRBV27 to TRBJ1-2; possible D gene TRBD1, 6 bases. Between the trimmed V and J ends, which lost 6 bases and 0 bases, there was a span of 17 bases. This CDR3 spans 16 amino acids. The germline CDR1 and CDR2 sequences are MNHEY and SMNVEV (reference sequence). The CDR3 is CASRPGHQNSNYGYTF. The CDR3 coding sequence is TGTGCCAGCAGACCGGGACACCAAAACTCTAACTATGGCTACACCTTC.

The chain employs TRBV20-1 and TRBJ1-6; D call uncertain. CDR1 is DFQATT, CDR2 SNEGSKA, per germline (reference sequence). The germline V and J ends were trimmed by 1 base and 7 bases, with 11 bases remaining between them. The CDR3 has 14 residues. Here the CDR3 reads CSARGAARNSPLHF. The CDR3, as DNA: TGCAGTGCTAGAGGGGCAGCGCGCAATTCACCCCTCCACTTT.

The chain links TRBV20-1 to TRBJ2-1; D is perhaps TRBD1 (5 bases). This CDR3 region has 12 residues. Trimming took off 6 bases at V and 9 bases at J, with 15 bases between the two ends. Germline CDR1 reads DFQATT; CDR2 reads SNEGSKA (reference sequence). This CDR3 reads CSAEAGQGEQFF. CDR3 sequence (DNA): TGCAGTGCCGAAGCCGGACAAGGTGAGCAGTTCTTC.

This clonotype was seen at least ten times. The chain uses TRBV20-1 and TRBJ2-1; 9 bases are shared with TRBD1. CDR1 DFQATT and CDR2 SNEGSKA come from the germline V gene (reference sequence). The CDR3 extends over 13 amino acids. The DNA for the CDR3 is TGCAGGGCAGACGGGACAGGGCACAATGAGCAGTTCTTC. This gives the protein CRADGTGHNEQFF.

The chain combines TRBV20-1 with TRBJ2-6; 7 nucleotides agree with TRBD1. The ends lost 1 base at V and 5 bases at J; junction bases unmatched: 14. The germline V gene has CDR1 DFQATT and CDR2 SNEGSKA (reference sequence). CDR3 length: 18 amino acids. The CDR3 nucleotides read TGCAGTGCTAGAGCTCCGGGACAGACTCCTTTCTGGGCCAACGTCCTGACTTTC. Protein sequence: CSARAPGQTPFWANVLTF.

The chain is built from TRBV6-2 or TRBV6-3 and TRBJ1-2; 10 bases map to TRBD1. Trimming removed 2 bases from V and 3 bases from J; junction bases left unmatched: 15. Germline V gene data show CDR1 as MNHEY and CDR2 as SVGEGT. This CDR3 has 19 amino acids. The CDR3 DNA sequence: TGTGCCAGCAGTTACAAAAAGGAGCCGGGGACAGGGGAATACTATGGCTACACCTTC. Translation gives CASSYKKEPGTGEYYGYTF.

At least ten counts were recorded for this clonotype. V and J are TRBV27 and TRBJ2-5; D gene ambiguous. The V end was cut by 6 bases, the J end by 4 bases, with 6 bases between. The CDR3 is 11 amino acids. In germline, CDR1 is MNHEY, CDR2 SMNVEV (reference sequence). In nucleotides, the CDR3 is TGTGCCAGCAGGCAAGGAGAGACCCAGTACTTC. Protein: CASRQGETQYF.

This clonotype was seen a handful of times. The chain employs TRBV10-3 and TRBJ1-1; D perhaps matches TRBD1 (6 bases). Germline lookup yields CDR1 ENHRY and CDR2 SYGVKD. The CDR3 length is 14 residues. V lost 3 bases and J 1 base, leaving 9 bases between the germline ends. The DNA of the CDR3 is TGTGCCATCAGTGAAAAGGACAGGAACACTGAAGCTTTCTTT. It specifies CAISEKDRNTEAFF.

This clonotype has ten or more counts. The chain carries TRBV20-1 and TRBJ2-1; 10 nucleotides align to TRBD1. J lost 8 bases, V lost 3 bases, and 22 bases had no gene match. The CDR3 consists of 19 residues. Looked up from germline, CDR1 is DFQATT and CDR2 is SNEGSKA (reference sequence). This CDR3 is CSASAPGTGASPSHDEQFF. The CDR3 DNA reads TGCAGTGCTAGCGCACCCGGGACAGGGGCATCCCCGAGTCACGATGAGCAGTTCTTC.